The 24 T cell receptor beta chains below were found in one sample sequenced in a study of T cell repertoires and HLA-DP antigens. Method: immunoSEQ multiplex PCR; TCRdb's copy keeps in-frame clones and lacks some. The repertoire holds over 100,000 clones, with 80% to 95% as singletons. No antigen has been assigned to these receptors. The sequenced material came from CD4+ T cells from PBMCs. These receptors came from a woman in her late teens or twenties in good health and CMV-seronegative.

J is TRBJ2-3 and V is TRBV9, with D unclear. Trimming cost V 3 bases and J 7 bases, with 6 bases left between them. The CDR3 spans 11 residues. In germline, CDR1 is SGDLS, CDR2 YYNGEE. The chain's CDR3 is CASSAANTQYF. CDR3 nucleotide sequence: TGTGCCAGCAGCGCCGCCAATACGCAGTATTTT.

The chain has TRBV19 and TRBJ2-1, with D hard to call. Looked up from germline, CDR1 is LNHDA and CDR2 is SQIVND (reference sequence). CDR3 length: 14 residues. Deletions cut 4 bases from V and 8 bases from J, with 15 bases between. CDR3 nucleotide sequence: TGTGCCAGTAGTACCTCCGGCCCTCCGGATGAGCAGTTCTTC. Translated, it gives CASSTSGPPDEQFF.

V and J are TRBV9 and TRBJ2-5; 8 bases are a match to TRBD2. Germline CDR1 is SGDLS and CDR2 is YYNGEE. There are 14 residues in the CDR3. V lost 3 bases and J lost 5; bases outside the gene matches: 6. CDR3 in DNA: TGTGCCAGCAGCGACGGGACTAGTGCGGAGACCCAGTACTTC. Translation: CASSDGTSAETQYF.

Here the CDR3 DNA reads TGCGCCAGCAGCTTGAACGGGGGGCTGGACACCGGGGAGCTGTTTTTT. Amino acid sequence: CASSLNGGLDTGELFF. The rearrangement uses TRBV5-1 and TRBJ2-2; weak D call: TRBD2 (7 bases). Per the germline V gene, CDR1 is SGHRS and CDR2 is YFSETQ. The ends were cut back, 1 base at V and 3 bases at J, with 13 bases in the middle. The CDR3 is made up of 16 amino acids.

This clone was seen only a few times. This rearrangement joins TRBV28 to TRBJ2-3; D is ambiguous. The CDR3 runs to 12 residues. V was clipped by 4 bases and J by 4 bases, with 6 bases between them. Germline V gene lookup returns CDR1 MDHEN and CDR2 SYDVKM. The CDR3 here is CASSSLADTQYF. The CDR3 bases are TGTGCCAGCAGTTCCCTCGCAGATACGCAGTATTTT.

The J gene is TRBJ1-2, the V gene TRBV7-3; 7 positions agree with TRBD1. J gave up 0 bases and V 2 bases, and 6 bases lay outside the gene matches. CDR1 and CDR2 from the germline V gene are SGHTA and FQGTGA. The CDR3 contains 16 residues. CDR3: CASSLDRQGANYGYTF. The CDR3 coding sequence is TGTGCCAGCAGCTTAGATAGACAGGGAGCTAACTATGGCTACACCTTC.

The V gene is TRBV11-2, the J gene TRBJ2-1; perhaps TRBD2 as D (6 bases). CDR3 size: 17 residues. From germline, CDR1 is SGHAT and CDR2 FQNNGV. Trimming removed 1 base at V and 0 bases at J, with 13 bases between. CDR3 DNA sequence: TGTGCCAGCAGCTTAGGTTTTAGGCGGGGCTCCTACAATGAGCAGTTCTTC. Translation gives CASSLGFRRGSYNEQFF.

The chain employs TRBV7-9 and TRBJ2-3; TRBD2 matches 7 bases. The CDR3 runs 17 residues. Germline CDR1 SEHNR, CDR2 FQNEAQ (reference sequence). Unmatched junction bases numbered 14, after V lost 5 bases and J lost 3 bases. The CDR3 DNA reads TGTGCCAGCAGCGACCTCCAGCGGGGAGTCCTAACAGATACGCAGTATTTT. This codes for CASSDLQRGVLTDTQYF.

The J gene is TRBJ2-1, the V gene TRBV15; D ambiguous. The germline V gene has CDR1 LNHNV and CDR2 YYDKDF (reference sequence). V was clipped by 8 bases and J by 8 bases, with 13 bases between them. There are 12 residues in the CDR3. DNA of the CDR3: TGTGCCACCGCCCTCTCGAGCTATGAGCAGTTCTTC. It specifies CATALSSYEQFF.

This clone was observed once. The chain combines TRBV2 with TRBJ1-2, with TRBD1 matching 7 bases. V lost 6 bases and J lost 5; bases outside the gene matches: 12. The CDR3 is 15 amino acids. CDR1 and CDR2 from the germline V gene are SNHLY and FYNNEI. CDR3 DNA sequence: TGTGCCAGCAGGCTAGGGACAGCCGATGGGTATGGCTACACCTTC. It encodes CASRLGTADGYGYTF.

The CDR3 DNA reads as TGTGCCAGCAAAACGACAGGGAATTATGGCTACACCTTC. Its translation: CASKTTGNYGYTF. The V and J genes are TRBV28 and TRBJ1-2, with 7 bases that match TRBD1. The CDR3 loop spans 13 amino acids. Germline CDR1 and CDR2: MDHEN and SYDVKM. Trimming cost V 7 bases and J 5 bases; bases outside gene matches: 7.

The V gene is TRBV6-5, the J gene TRBJ2-3; 11 positions agree with TRBD2. Germline V gene data show CDR1 as MNHEY and CDR2 as SVGAGI. The CDR3 runs 15 residues. The V and J ends lost 4 bases and 1 base, in that order; junction bases with no gene match: 1. Here the CDR3 DNA reads TGTGCCAGCAGTTGGGGACTAGCGGGCACAGATACGCAGTATTTT. Encoded protein: CASSWGLAGTDTQYF.

V and J are TRBV12-5 and TRBJ1-6; D remains ambiguous. CDR1 and CDR2 (germline): LGHNT, FRNRAP. V lost 2 bases and J lost 13, with 9 bases in between. CDR3 length: 12 amino acids. The CDR3 region is CASGLPPRPLHF. The CDR3 DNA follows: TGTGCTAGTGGTTTGCCCCCTAGGCCCCTCCACTTT. The complete variable domain, with remaining parts taken from reference TRBV12-5 and TRBJ1-6, reads DARVTQTPRHKVTEMGQEVTMRCQPILGHNTVFWYRQTMMQGLELLAYFRNRAPLDDSGMPKDRFSAEMPDATLATLKIQPSEPRDSAVYFCASGLPPRPLHFGNGTRLTVT.

V gene TRBV6-1 combines with J gene TRBJ2-4; possibly TRBD2 for D (6 bases). This CDR3 is built from 17 residues. The germline V gene has CDR1 MNHNS and CDR2 SASEGT. Trimming took 1 base from V and 8 from J, leaving 21 bases between them. This CDR3 is CASSEGTLGGRLDIQYF. CDR3 nucleotide sequence: TGTGCCAGCAGTGAAGGGACGTTGGGGGGAAGGTTGGACATTCAGTACTTC.

The gene calls are TRBV5-6 and TRBJ1-1; 7 bases fit TRBD1. The CDR3 is 14 residues long. Germline lookup yields CDR1 SGHDT and CDR2 YYEEEE. The V gene end was trimmed by 0 bases and the J gene end by 8 bases; junction bases not matched to a gene: 7. CDR3 region: CASSLAYRGAEAFF. The CDR3 DNA sequence: TGTGCCAGCAGCTTGGCCTACAGGGGCGCAGAAGCTTTCTTT.

The chain couples TRBV4-1 to TRBJ2-3, with TRBD2 matching 10 bases. Per the germline V gene, CDR1 is MGHRA and CDR2 is YSYEKL. V lost 3 bases, J lost 2 bases, and 11 bases stayed unmatched. This CDR3 contains 18 residues. The DNA for the CDR3 is TGCGCCAGCAGCCAGGAAGCGGGGGGGCCTTGGGTCACAGATACGCAGTATTTT. It translates to CASSQEAGGPWVTDTQYF.

This clone came up once. V and J are TRBV4-3 and TRBJ2-6; maybe TRBD1 (5 bases). The germline V gene encodes CDR1 LGHNA and CDR2 YSLEER. This CDR3 region has 16 residues. The germline V and J ends were trimmed by 0 bases and 0 bases, with 6 bases remaining between them. The CDR3 nucleotides are TGCGCCAGCAGCCAAGACAGGGACTCTGGGGCCAACGTCCTGACTTTC. Protein sequence: CASSQDRDSGANVLTF.

The V call is TRBV5-1, the J call TRBJ2-3, with 7 nucleotides matching TRBD1. Germline V CDR1 and CDR2: SGHRS, YFSETQ. V dropped 0 bases and J dropped 1; count of bases not matched to a gene: 5. This CDR3 is 16 amino acids long. DNA of the CDR3: TGCGCCAGCAGCTTGGGGGGACAGTCCCGCACAGATACGCAGTATTTT. It codes for CASSLGGQSRTDTQYF.

V gene TRBV27 combines with J gene TRBJ2-1; 10 nucleotides agree with TRBD1. The CDR3 consists of 15 residues. CDR1 MNHEY and CDR2 SMNVEV come from the germline V gene (reference sequence). V dropped 5 bases and J dropped 9; count of bases not matched to a gene: 10. The CDR3 loop is CASSPIGGQGSEQFF. The CDR3 coding sequence is TGTGCCAGCAGTCCCATCGGGGGACAGGGGTCTGAGCAGTTCTTC.

The chain couples TRBV7-2 to TRBJ2-1, with TRBD2 identical over 12 bases. V lost 2 bases, J lost 8 bases, and 7 bases stayed unmatched. This CDR3 is 16 amino acids long. Germline-derived CDR1 and CDR2 are SGHTA and FQGNSA. CDR3 in DNA: TGTGCCAGCAGCTTAAGTGCTAGCGGGGGGGTATATGAGCAGTTCTTC. Translated, it gives CASSLSASGGVYEQFF.

This chain connects TRBV7-8 to TRBJ2-1; 10 bases match TRBD1. Per germline, CDR1 SGHVS and CDR2 FQNEAQ. Losses at the gene ends were 5 bases for V and 7 bases for J; bases not matched to a gene: 11. This CDR3 comprises 16 residues. This CDR3 reads CASSPLPGQGFNEQFF. CDR3 DNA: TGTGCCAGCAGCCCCCTACCGGGACAGGGGTTTAATGAGCAGTTCTTC.

The sample holds one count of this clone. CDR3 sequence: CASSDPPGGRGETQYF. The CDR3 nucleotides read TGTGCCAGCAGTGACCCTCCCGGCGGGAGGGGTGAGACCCAGTACTTC. This chain joins TRBV25-1 and TRBJ2-5; 9 bases map to TRBD2. V was pared by 3 bases and J by 5 bases, with 10 bases of the junction left unmatched. Germline assignment: CDR1 MGHDK and CDR2 SYGVNS. This CDR3 comprises 16 residues.

This clone has only one observation. This chain connects TRBV7-2 to TRBJ2-7; possible D gene TRBD1, 5 bases. This CDR3 contains 14 residues. Trimming took 1 base from V and 0 from J, leaving 7 bases between them. Germline V gene sequence: CDR1 SGHTA, CDR2 FQGNSA. CDR3 sequence (DNA): TGTGCCAGCAGCTTAGAGCAGGGCTCCTACGAGCAGTACGTC. This translates into CASSLEQGSYEQYV.

The chain couples TRBV27 to TRBJ2-7, with D maybe TRBD1 (6 bases). V shed 5 bases and J shed 2 bases, with 13 bases lying between them. CDR1 MNHEY and CDR2 SMNVEV come from the germline V gene (reference sequence). The CDR3 runs to 14 residues. The CDR3 DNA is TGTGCCAGCAGTCCCTCGACAGGCCCCTACGAGCAGTACTTC. It encodes CASSPSTGPYEQYF.